The source of this T cell receptor beta chain is a study of T-cell memory formation after mild COVID-19. General study findings and limits: Among clones contracting day 15 to 85, CD4/CD8 was balanced, whereas later expanders leaned CD4+. Pre-infection memory held some responding clones, suggesting pre-existing cross-reactive T cells responded.

Only a few counts were recorded for this clonotype. What it binds is unknown. The TCR alpha and TCR beta cDNA libraries, bearing sample barcodes and UMIs, were generated by 5'RACE using constant-segment primers. TCRdb analysed the 5' RACE reads with MiXCR anew, one entry per CDR3 protein. The sample has around 430,000 distinct CDR3 sequences, about 16% seen once. The receptor was derived from a man younger than 30 who had mild COVID-19 (a few samples of this study predate the infection). Cell type and time point are not known. Sequenced input: PBMCs or a T cell subset sorted from them (not recorded which).

DNA for the CDR3: TGTGCCAGCAGCCGGGACTTTCAAGAGACCCAGTACTTC. This encodes CASSRDFQETQYF. V usage is TRBV5-8 and J usage is TRBJ2-5; perhaps TRBD2 as D (6 bases). CDR1 is SGHTS, CDR2 YDEGEE, per germline. Trimming stripped 4 bases from V and 2 bases from J, with 9 bases between. There are 13 residues in the CDR3.